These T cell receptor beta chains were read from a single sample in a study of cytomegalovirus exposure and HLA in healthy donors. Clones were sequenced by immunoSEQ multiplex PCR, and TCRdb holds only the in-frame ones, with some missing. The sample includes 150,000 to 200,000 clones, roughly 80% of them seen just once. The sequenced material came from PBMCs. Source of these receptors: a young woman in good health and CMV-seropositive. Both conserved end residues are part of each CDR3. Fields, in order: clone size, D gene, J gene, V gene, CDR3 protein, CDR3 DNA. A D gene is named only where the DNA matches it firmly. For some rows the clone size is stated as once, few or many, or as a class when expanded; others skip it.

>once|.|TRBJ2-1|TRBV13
CASSPVSSYNEQFF
TGTGCCAGCAGCCCGGTAAGCTCCTACAATGAGCAGTTCTTC
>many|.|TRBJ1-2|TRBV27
CASSLSLREGYTF
TGTGCCAGCAGTTTATCCCTGAGGGAAGGCTACACCTTC
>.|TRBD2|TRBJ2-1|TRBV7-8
CASSSGGQVWQFF
TGTGCCAGCAGCTCGGGGGGGCAGGTATGGCAGTTCTTC
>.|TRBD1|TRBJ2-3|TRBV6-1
CASRPTGGSTDTQYF
TGTGCCAGCAGACCCACAGGGGGCAGCACAGATACGCAGTATTTT
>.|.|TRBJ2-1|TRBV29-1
CSTSPSFYNEQFF
TGCAGCACTAGCCCTAGCTTCTACAATGAGCAGTTCTTC
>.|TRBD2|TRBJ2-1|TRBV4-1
CASSPGLAGRNEQFF
TGCGCCAGCAGCCCGGGACTAGCGGGGCGCAATGAGCAGTTCTTC
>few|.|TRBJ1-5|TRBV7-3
CASSPGVNQPQHF
TGTGCCAGCAGCCCGGGGGTCAATCAGCCCCAGCATTTT
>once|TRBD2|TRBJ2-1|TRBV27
CASSLAGGLVNEQFF
TGTGCCAGCAGCCTAGCGGGGGGGCTCGTCAATGAGCAGTTCTTC
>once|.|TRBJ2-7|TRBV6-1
CATSDMYEQYF
TGTGCCACCAGCGACATGTACGAGCAGTACTTC
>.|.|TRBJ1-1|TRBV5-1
CASRLTGLNTEAFF
TGCGCCAGCAGATTGACAGGCCTGAACACTGAAGCTTTCTTT
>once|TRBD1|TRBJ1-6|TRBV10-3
CATGQGDNSPLHF
TGTGCCACGGGACAGGGAGATAATTCACCCCTCCACTTT
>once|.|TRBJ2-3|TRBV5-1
CASSLYREGKGTDTQYF
TGCGCCAGCAGCTTGTATCGGGAAGGGAAAGGCACAGATACGCAGTATTTT
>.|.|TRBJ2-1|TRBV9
CASSSLYNEQFF
TGTGCCAGCAGCTCCCTGTACAATGAGCAGTTCTTC
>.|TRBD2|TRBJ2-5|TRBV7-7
CASSPLAGGVETQYF
TGTGCCAGCAGCCCACTAGCGGGGGGAGTAGAGACCCAGTACTTC
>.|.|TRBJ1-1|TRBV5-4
CASSPDSENTEAFF
TGTGCCAGCAGCCCGGACTCAGAGAACACTGAAGCTTTCTTT
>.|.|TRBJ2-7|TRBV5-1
CASSLVISSGEQYF
TGCGCCAGCAGCTTGGTAATATCTTCCGGCGAGCAGTACTTC
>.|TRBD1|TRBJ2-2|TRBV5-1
CASSYRGRDAGELFF
TGCGCCAGCAGCTACAGGGGGCGCGATGCCGGGGAGCTGTTTTTT
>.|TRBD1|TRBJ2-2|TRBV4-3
CASSRGGQGTGELFF
TGCGCCAGCAGCCGCGGAGGACAGGGGACCGGGGAGCTGTTTTTT
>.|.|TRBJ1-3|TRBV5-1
CASSSGHSGNTIYF
TGCGCCAGCAGCTCAGGGCACTCTGGAAACACCATATATTTT
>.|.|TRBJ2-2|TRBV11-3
CASSLTYTGELFF
TGTGCCAGCAGCCTCACTTACACCGGGGAGCTGTTTTTT
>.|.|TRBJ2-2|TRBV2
CAFTTHRDSGELFF
TGTGCCTTTACCACGCACAGGGATTCCGGGGAGCTGTTTTTT
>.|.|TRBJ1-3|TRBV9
CASSVEGRDVGNTIYF
TGTGCCAGCAGCGTAGAGGGCAGGGATGTTGGAAACACCATATATTTT